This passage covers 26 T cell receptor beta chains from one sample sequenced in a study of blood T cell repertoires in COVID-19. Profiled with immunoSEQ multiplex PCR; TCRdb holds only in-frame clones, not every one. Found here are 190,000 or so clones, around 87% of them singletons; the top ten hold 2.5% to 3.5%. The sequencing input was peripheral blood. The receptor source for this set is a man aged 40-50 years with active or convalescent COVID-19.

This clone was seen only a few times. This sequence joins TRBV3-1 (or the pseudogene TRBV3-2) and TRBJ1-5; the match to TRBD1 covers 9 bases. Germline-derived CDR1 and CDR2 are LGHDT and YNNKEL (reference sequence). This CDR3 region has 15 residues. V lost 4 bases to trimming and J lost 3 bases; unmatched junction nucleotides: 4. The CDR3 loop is CASSPQGANNQPQHF. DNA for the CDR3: TGTGCCAGCAGCCCACAGGGGGCGAACAATCAGCCCCAGCATTTT.

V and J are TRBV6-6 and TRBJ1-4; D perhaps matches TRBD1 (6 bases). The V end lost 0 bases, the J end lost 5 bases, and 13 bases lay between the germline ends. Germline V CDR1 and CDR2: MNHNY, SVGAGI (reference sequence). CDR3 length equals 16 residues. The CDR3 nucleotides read TGTGCCAGCAGTTACTCAGGCAGGGGTGGAAATGAAAAACTGTTTTTT. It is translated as CASSYSGRGGNEKLFF.

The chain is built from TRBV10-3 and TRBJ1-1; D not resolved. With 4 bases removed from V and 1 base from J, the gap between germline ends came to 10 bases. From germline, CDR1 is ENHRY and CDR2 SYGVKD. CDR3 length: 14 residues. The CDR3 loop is CAISVEGKNTEAFF. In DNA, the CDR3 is TGTGCCATCAGTGTGGAGGGAAAGAACACTGAAGCTTTCTTT.

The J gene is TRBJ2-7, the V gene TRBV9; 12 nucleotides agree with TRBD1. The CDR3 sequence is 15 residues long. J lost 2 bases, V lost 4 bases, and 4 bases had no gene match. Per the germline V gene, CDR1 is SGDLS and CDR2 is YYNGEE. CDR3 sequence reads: CASSTWDRGPYEQYF. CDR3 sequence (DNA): TGTGCCAGCAGCACATGGGACAGGGGGCCCTACGAGCAGTACTTC.

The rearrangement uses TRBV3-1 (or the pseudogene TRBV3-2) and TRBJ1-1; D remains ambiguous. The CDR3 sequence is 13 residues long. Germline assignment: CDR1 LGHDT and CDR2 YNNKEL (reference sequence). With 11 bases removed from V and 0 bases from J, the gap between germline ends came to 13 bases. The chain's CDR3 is CAGQVYLNTEAFF. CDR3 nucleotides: TGTGCCGGTCAAGTCTATTTGAACACTGAAGCTTTCTTT.

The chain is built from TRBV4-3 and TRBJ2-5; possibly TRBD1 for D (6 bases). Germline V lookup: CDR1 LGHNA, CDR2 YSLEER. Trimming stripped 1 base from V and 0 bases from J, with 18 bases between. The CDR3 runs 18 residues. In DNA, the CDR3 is TGCGCCAGCAGCCAAGGGGCTCCCATTGGACAGTACCAAGAGACCCAGTACTTC. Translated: CASSQGAPIGQYQETQYF.

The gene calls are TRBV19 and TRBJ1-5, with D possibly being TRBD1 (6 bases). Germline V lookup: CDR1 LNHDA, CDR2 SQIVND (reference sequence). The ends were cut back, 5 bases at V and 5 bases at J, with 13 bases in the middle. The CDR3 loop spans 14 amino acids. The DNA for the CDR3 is TGTGCCAGTAGTCTGGACAGCGAGTATCAGCCCCAGCATTTT. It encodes CASSLDSEYQPQHF.

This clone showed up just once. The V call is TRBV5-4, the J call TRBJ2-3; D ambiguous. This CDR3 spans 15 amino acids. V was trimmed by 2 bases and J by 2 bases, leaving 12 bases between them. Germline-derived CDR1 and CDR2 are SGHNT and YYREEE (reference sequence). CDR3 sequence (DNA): TGTGCCAGCAGCTTTCAGGCCCAGTCCACAGATACGCAGTATTTT. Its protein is CASSFQAQSTDTQYF.

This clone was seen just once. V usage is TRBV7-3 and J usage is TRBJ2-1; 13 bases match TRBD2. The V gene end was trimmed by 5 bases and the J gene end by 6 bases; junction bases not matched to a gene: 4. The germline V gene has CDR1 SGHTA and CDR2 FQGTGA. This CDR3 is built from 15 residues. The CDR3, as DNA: TGTGCCAGCAGCCCCCGACTAGCGGGGGGCAATGAGCAGTTCTTC. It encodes CASSPRLAGGNEQFF.

The CDR3 sequence: CATRGDRLSTDTQYF. DNA of the CDR3: TGCGCCACCCGGGGGGACCGTTTAAGCACAGATACGCAGTATTTT. This chain uses TRBV4-1 with TRBJ2-3; 7 nucleotides agree with TRBD2. V shed 10 bases and J 0 bases; nucleotides not matched to a gene: 10. CDR1 and CDR2 from the germline V gene are MGHRA and YSYEKL. The CDR3 spans 15 residues.

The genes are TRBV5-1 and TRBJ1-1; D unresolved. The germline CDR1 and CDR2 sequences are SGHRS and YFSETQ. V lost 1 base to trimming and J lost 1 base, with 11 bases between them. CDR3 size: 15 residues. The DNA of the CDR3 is TGCGCCAGCAGCTTGAGTGGGAGGGAGAACACTGAAGCTTTCTTT. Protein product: CASSLSGRENTEAFF.

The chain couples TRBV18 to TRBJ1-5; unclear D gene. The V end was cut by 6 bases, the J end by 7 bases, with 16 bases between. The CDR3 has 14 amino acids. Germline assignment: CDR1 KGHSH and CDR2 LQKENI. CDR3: CASSLGDNGQPQHF. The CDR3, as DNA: TGTGCCAGCTCCCTCGGGGATAACGGACAGCCCCAGCATTTT.

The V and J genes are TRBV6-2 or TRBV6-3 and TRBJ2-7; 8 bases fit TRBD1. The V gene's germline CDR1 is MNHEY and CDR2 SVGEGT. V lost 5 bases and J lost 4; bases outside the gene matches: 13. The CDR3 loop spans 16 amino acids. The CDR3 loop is CASSAFRGPNSYEQYF. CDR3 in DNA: TGTGCCAGCAGTGCTTTCAGGGGGCCGAATAGTTACGAGCAGTACTTC.

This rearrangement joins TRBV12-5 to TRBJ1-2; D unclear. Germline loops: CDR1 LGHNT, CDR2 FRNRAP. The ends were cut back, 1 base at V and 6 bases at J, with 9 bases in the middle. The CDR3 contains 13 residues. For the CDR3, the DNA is TGTGCTAGTGGTTTGGCAGAGAGGGATGGCTACACCTTC. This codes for CASGLAERDGYTF.

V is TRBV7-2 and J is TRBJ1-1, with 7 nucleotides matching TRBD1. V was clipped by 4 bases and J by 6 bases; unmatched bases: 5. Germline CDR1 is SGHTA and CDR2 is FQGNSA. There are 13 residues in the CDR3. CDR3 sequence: CASSSDRRSEAFF. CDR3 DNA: TGTGCCAGCAGCTCGGACAGGAGGTCTGAAGCTTTCTTT.

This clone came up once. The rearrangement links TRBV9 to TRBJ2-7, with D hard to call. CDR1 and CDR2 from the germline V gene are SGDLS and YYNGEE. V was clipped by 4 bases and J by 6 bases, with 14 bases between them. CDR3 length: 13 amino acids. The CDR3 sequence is CASSSEFPGEQYF. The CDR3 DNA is TGTGCCAGCAGCTCCGAATTCCCCGGCGAGCAGTACTTC.

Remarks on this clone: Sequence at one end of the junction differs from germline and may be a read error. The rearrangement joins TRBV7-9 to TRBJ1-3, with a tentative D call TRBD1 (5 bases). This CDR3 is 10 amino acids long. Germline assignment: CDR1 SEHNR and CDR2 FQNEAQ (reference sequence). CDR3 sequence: CASRFVGRDF. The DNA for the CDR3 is TGTGCCAGCAGATTCGTGGGCAGGGATTTT.

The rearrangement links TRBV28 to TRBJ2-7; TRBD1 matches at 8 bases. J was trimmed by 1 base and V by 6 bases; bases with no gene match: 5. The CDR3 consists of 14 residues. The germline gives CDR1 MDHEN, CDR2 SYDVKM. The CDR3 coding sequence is TGTGCCAGCAGATTAGGACAGGGTTCCTACGAGCAGTACTTC. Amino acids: CASRLGQGSYEQYF.

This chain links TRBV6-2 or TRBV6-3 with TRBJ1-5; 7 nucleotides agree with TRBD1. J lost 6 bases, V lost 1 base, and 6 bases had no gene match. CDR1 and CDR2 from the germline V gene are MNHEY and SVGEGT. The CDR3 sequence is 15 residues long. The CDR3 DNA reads TGTGCCAGCAGTTACTTCACAGGGGCAGGTCAGCCCCAGCATTTT. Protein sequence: CASSYFTGAGQPQHF.

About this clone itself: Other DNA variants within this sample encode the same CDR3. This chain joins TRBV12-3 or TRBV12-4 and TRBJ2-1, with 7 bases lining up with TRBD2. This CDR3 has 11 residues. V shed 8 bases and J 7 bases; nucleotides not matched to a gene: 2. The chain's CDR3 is CASSSGNEQFF. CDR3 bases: TGTGCCAGCTCTAGCGGAAATGAGCAGTTCTTC.

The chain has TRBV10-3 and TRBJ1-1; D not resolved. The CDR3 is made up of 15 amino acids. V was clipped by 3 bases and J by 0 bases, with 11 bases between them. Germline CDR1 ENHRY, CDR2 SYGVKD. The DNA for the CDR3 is TGTGCCATCAGTGAAGCGAGAGGGATGAACACTGAAGCTTTCTTT. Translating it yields CAISEARGMNTEAFF.

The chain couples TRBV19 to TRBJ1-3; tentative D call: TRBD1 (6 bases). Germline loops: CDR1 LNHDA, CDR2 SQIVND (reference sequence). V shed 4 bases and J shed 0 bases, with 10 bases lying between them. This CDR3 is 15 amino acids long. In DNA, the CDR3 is TGTGCCAGTAGTAGACAGGCGAGCTCTGGAAACACCATATATTTT. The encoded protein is CASSRQASSGNTIYF.

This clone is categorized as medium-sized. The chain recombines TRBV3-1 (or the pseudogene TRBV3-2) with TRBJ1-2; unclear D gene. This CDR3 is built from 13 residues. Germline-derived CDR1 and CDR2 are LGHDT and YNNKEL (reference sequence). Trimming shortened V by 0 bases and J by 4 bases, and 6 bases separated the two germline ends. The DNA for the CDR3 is TGTGCCAGCAGCCAAGACAACGGCTATGGCTACACCTTC. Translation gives CASSQDNGYGYTF.

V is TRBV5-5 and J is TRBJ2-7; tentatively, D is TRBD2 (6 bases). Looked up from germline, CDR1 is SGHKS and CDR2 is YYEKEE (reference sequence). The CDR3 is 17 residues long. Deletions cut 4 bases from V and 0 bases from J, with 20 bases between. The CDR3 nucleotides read TGTGCCAGCAGCCCACCCGGCGGGGTCTCCGCCTCCTACGAGCAGTACTTC. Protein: CASSPPGGVSASYEQYF.

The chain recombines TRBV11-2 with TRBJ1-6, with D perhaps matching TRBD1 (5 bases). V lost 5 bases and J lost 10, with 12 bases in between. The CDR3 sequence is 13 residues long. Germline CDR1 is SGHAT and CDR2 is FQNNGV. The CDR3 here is CASSGPGNSPLHF. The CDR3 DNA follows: TGTGCCAGCAGCGGACCAGGGAACTCACCCCTCCACTTT.

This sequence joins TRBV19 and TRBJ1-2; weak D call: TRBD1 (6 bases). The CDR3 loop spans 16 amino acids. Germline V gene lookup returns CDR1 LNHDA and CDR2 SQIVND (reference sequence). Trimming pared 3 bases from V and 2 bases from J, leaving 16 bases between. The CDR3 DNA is TGTGCCAGTAGTATTTGGAAATCGGGGGGCAACTATGGCTACACCTTC. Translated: CASSIWKSGGNYGYTF. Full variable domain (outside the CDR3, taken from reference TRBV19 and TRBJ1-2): DGGITQSPKYLFRKEGQNVTLSCEQNLNHDAMYWYRQDPGQGLRLIYYSQIVNDFQKGDIAEGYSVSREKKESFPLTVTSAQKNPTAFYLCASSIWKSGGNYGYTFGSGTRLTVV.